One and the same sample provided the 16 T cell receptor beta chains below, sequenced in a study of cytomegalovirus exposure and HLA in healthy donors. PCR amplification relied on 60 Vbeta primers (plus 13 Jbeta primers). Some clones are missing from TCRdb's copy, which holds only in-frame ones; the method was immunoSEQ multiplex PCR. Among 250,000 or so clones listed, around 90% were seen once. Sequenced material: PBMCs. These TCRs come from a girl aged 2 to 10 in good health and CMV-seronegative.

This clone occurred once. The rearrangement links TRBV6-5 to TRBJ1-5; D is unresolved. The germline V gene has CDR1 MNHEY and CDR2 SVGAGI. This CDR3 spans 14 amino acids. The germline V and J ends were trimmed by 8 bases and 0 bases, with 11 bases remaining between them. The CDR3 sequence is CASGGEYSNQPQHF. The CDR3 bases are TGTGCCAGCGGCGGGGAGTATAGCAATCAGCCCCAGCATTTT.

The rearrangement links TRBV5-1 to TRBJ2-1; 10 nucleotides agree with TRBD2. The length of the CDR3 is 17 residues. Germline V lookup: CDR1 SGHRS, CDR2 YFSETQ. With V trimmed by 4 bases and J by 4 bases, 11 bases remained unmatched. As DNA, the CDR3 is TGCGCCAGCAGCCCGGAAATAGCGGGGGGCCGGTACAATGAGCAGTTCTTC. Amino acids: CASSPEIAGGRYNEQFF.

The chain couples TRBV5-1 to TRBJ2-1, with a weak D call TRBD2 (6 bases). Germline values: CDR1 SGHRS, CDR2 YFSETQ. This CDR3 is 15 amino acids long. V lost 0 bases and J lost 5, with 12 bases in between. The CDR3 coding sequence is TGCGCCAGCAGCTTGGTGGAGGGACGAAACAATGAGCAGTTCTTC. Its protein product is CASSLVEGRNNEQFF.

The rearrangement joins TRBV2 to TRBJ2-7, with 9 bases aligning to TRBD2. V lost 7 bases, J lost 2 bases, and 6 bases stayed unmatched. Germline V CDR1 and CDR2: SNHLY, FYNNEI. The CDR3 length is 14 residues. For the CDR3, the DNA is TGTGCCAGCATCCCTAGCGGGACTACCTACGAGCAGTACTTC. Its translation: CASIPSGTTYEQYF.

The CDR3 coding sequence is TGTGCCAGCAGCTTAGCTGGTAGCGGGGGATCCTACGAGCAGTACTTC. This encodes CASSLAGSGGSYEQYF. This sequence joins TRBV7-2 and TRBJ2-7; 9 bases align to TRBD2. The CDR3 contains 16 residues. CDR1 and CDR2 (germline): SGHTA, FQGNSA. V shed 0 bases and J 1 base; nucleotides not matched to a gene: 4.

This clone occurred once. The CDR3 loop reads CASSYPDRTGELFF. CDR3 DNA sequence: TGTGCCAGCAGTTACCCCGACAGGACCGGGGAGCTGTTTTTT. J is TRBJ2-2 and V is TRBV6-6, with D possibly matching TRBD1 (6 bases). The CDR3 covers 14 residues. Germline CDR1 and CDR2: MNHNY and SVGAGI (reference sequence). V lost 2 bases and J lost 5, with 9 bases in between.

The V call is TRBV21-1, the J call TRBJ2-5; TRBD2, the table's D call, was not compared with the DNA. TRBV21-1 is shown as a pseudogene. The CDR3 length is 13 residues. The CDR3 here is CASPRGGSETQYF. In DNA, the CDR3 is TGTGCCAGCCCCCGGGGAGGGTCGGAGACCCAGTACTTC.

This clone has just one count. This chain connects TRBV11-3 to TRBJ2-3; 12 bases match TRBD2. The trim removed 4 bases at V and 0 bases at J, leaving 2 bases unmatched. In germline, CDR1 is SGHNT, CDR2 YENEEA. This CDR3 is 16 amino acids long. The CDR3 loop is CASSSGTSGSTDTQYF. In nucleotides, the CDR3 is TGTGCCAGCAGCTCGGGGACTAGCGGGAGCACAGATACGCAGTATTTT.

In DNA, the CDR3 is TGTGCCAGCAGCTTATTGGGCGGGAGGGCCTACGAGCAGTACTTC. As protein: CASSLLGGRAYEQYF. The chain couples TRBV7-6 to TRBJ2-7, with 9 bases that match TRBD2. The germline V gene has CDR1 SGHVS and CDR2 FNYEAQ. CDR3 length equals 15 residues. V was pared by 2 bases and J by 2 bases, with 4 bases of the junction left unmatched.

The rearrangement links TRBV6-5 to TRBJ1-1, with 11 bases lining up with TRBD1. Germline trimming cut 4 bases from V and 5 bases from J; bases unmatched to any gene: 3. The CDR3 length is 14 residues. Per the germline V gene, CDR1 is MNHEY and CDR2 is SVGAGI. CDR3 DNA: TGTGCCAGCAGTTGGGGACAGGGGGGGACTGAAGCTTTCTTT. Protein product: CASSWGQGGTEAFF.

V and J are TRBV19 and TRBJ1-1, with unresolved D. The CDR3 contains 12 residues. Germline assignment: CDR1 LNHDA and CDR2 SQIVND (reference sequence). V lost 3 bases and J lost 5, with 7 bases in between. In nucleotides, the CDR3 is TGTGCCAGTAGTATCGCGGGGACTGAAGCTTTCTTT. It is translated as CASSIAGTEAFF.

This clone was found once. The chain recombines TRBV4-2 with TRBJ1-2; 9 bases line up with TRBD1. Per germline, CDR1 LGHNA and CDR2 YNFKEQ. After removal of 0 bases from V and 6 bases from J, the junction contained 8 bases not matched to a gene. This CDR3 has 16 residues. For the CDR3, the DNA is TGTGCCAGCAGCCAAGATAGGGGGGACAGGGTGGATGGCTACACCTTC. It translates to CASSQDRGDRVDGYTF.

The CDR3 nucleotides read TGTGCCACCTCTGGGATTGCGGGACAGGGGATCTACGAGCAGTACTTC. As protein: CATSGIAGQGIYEQYF. The chain employs TRBV19 and TRBJ2-7; 10 bases map to TRBD1. V shed 10 bases and J 3 bases; nucleotides not matched to a gene: 15. The CDR3 length is 16 residues. The V gene's germline CDR1 is LNHDA and CDR2 SQIVND (reference sequence).

The chain links TRBV6-5 to TRBJ2-3; 8 nucleotides align to TRBD2. Trimming at V came to 7 bases and at J to 4 bases, leaving 7 bases not matched to a gene. CDR3 length: 14 amino acids. CDR1 and CDR2 (germline): MNHEY, SVGAGI. The CDR3 region has the DNA TGTGCCAGCACCCTAGCGGGTCGTGCAGATACGCAGTATTTT. Its translation is CASTLAGRADTQYF.

The chain uses TRBV7-9 and TRBJ1-3, with a possible D match to TRBD1 (5 bases). The length of the CDR3 is 15 residues. The V gene's germline CDR1 is SEHNR and CDR2 FQNEAQ (reference sequence). V gave up 8 bases and J gave up 0 bases, with 14 bases separating them. The CDR3 DNA follows: TGTGCCAGCGGCCCGACAGCTAGCTCTGGAAACACCATATATTTT. Protein product: CASGPTASSGNTIYF.

The J gene is TRBJ2-5, the V gene TRBV5-1; 10 bases are shared with TRBD1. Unmatched junction bases numbered 9, after V lost 2 bases and J lost 5 bases. From germline, CDR1 is SGHRS and CDR2 YFSETQ. CDR3 size: 16 residues. This CDR3 reads CASSFYGTGAGETQYF. CDR3 nucleotides: TGCGCCAGCAGCTTTTATGGGACAGGGGCCGGTGAGACCCAGTACTTC.